This T cell receptor beta chain was observed in a study of technical replicates of blood from several donors. The CDR3 has 13 residues. Germline CDR1 is SGHAT and CDR2 is FQNNGV. Trimming stripped 3 bases from V and 3 bases from J, with 9 bases between. Assay: immunoSEQ multiplex PCR; the TCRdb copy retains only in-frame clones and omits some. This sample has about 88,000 clones, with 95% found just once. Source material: T cells isolated from PBMCs. The rearrangement joins TRBV11-2 to TRBJ2-7; D is uncertain. The source of this sequence is a human donor in good health. DNA for the CDR3: TGTGCCAGCAGCTTGTCAGGAATCTACGAGCAGTACTTC. Translating gives CASSLSGIYEQYF.